Listed below are T cell receptor beta chains from one sample, sequenced in a study of cytomegalovirus exposure and HLA in healthy donors. Profiling relied on immunoSEQ multiplex PCR, and the TCRdb table lists in-frame clones only, not all of them. The table has 95,000 to 150,000 clones, roughly 80% seen once. Sequencing input: PBMCs. These TCRs come from a woman aged 40 to 50 in good health and CMV-seropositive. CDR3s include the opening cysteine and the closing phenylalanine or tryptophan. The D gene is left open where the match is weak. Expanded clones are given a class, and other clones once, few, many or no size at all.

NA,TRBJ2-2,TRBV6-4,NA,CASSSTPAPNRDTGELFF,TGTGCCAGCAGCTCTACCCCCGCCCCCAACCGCGACACCGGGGAGCTGTTTTTT
NA,TRBJ2-1,TRBV2,once,CASRGGVNEQFF,TGTGCCAGCAGGGGCGGGGTTAATGAGCAGTTCTTC
TRBD1,TRBJ1-1,TRBV19,NA,CASSRQGDTEAFF,TGTGCCAGTAGCCGACAGGGCGACACTGAAGCTTTCTTT
TRBD2,TRBJ2-3,TRBV7-2,few,CASSQGLAKSTDTQYF,TGTGCCAGCAGCCAGGGACTAGCGAAAAGCACAGATACGCAGTATTTT
TRBD1,TRBJ1-2,TRBV29-1,NA,CSVARGTDGYTF,TGCAGCGTTGCAAGGGGGACAGATGGCTACACCTTC
TRBD1,TRBJ2-6,TRBV7-2,NA,CASSAGDRVSGANVLTF,TGTGCCAGCAGCGCCGGGGACAGGGTCTCTGGGGCCAACGTCCTGACTTTC
NA,TRBJ2-7,TRBV4-2,NA,CASSPAGTYEQYF,TGTGCCAGCAGCCCCGCGGGAACATACGAGCAGTACTTC
NA,TRBJ1-2,TRBV19,few,CASLRETGGYTF,TGTGCCAGTCTTCGAGAAACGGGAGGCTACACCTTC
TRBD1,TRBJ2-7,TRBV19,NA,CASSSRDRVGEQYF,TGTGCCAGTAGTTCCCGGGACAGGGTAGGCGAGCAGTACTTC
NA,TRBJ2-7,TRBV18,NA,CASSPRGGASYEQYF,TGTGCCAGCTCACCACGGGGGGGCGCTTCCTACGAGCAGTACTTC
TRBD1,TRBJ1-4,TRBV5-4,NA,CASSPGTGEEKLFF,TGTGCCAGCAGCCCGGGGACAGGGGAAGAAAAACTGTTTTTT